One sample yielded the 19 T cell receptor beta chains listed below, sequenced in a study of blood T cell repertoires in COVID-19. The method was immunoSEQ multiplex PCR; TCRdb's version includes in-frame clones alone and lacks a portion of them. The sample yields tens of thousands of clones, roughly 87% seen once. The specimen sequenced was peripheral blood. The receptor source for this set is a man at least 80 years old in a cohort sampled during active COVID-19.

This clone is a singleton in its sample. The chain recombines TRBV4-3 with TRBJ1-1; no firm D call. The V gene lost 1 base and the J gene lost 1 base, with 4 bases spanning the gap. The CDR3 covers 13 residues. Germline V gene lookup returns CDR1 LGHNA and CDR2 YSLEER. The chain's CDR3 is CASSQVRNTEAFF. The CDR3 DNA reads TGCGCCAGCAGCCAAGTCCGGAACACTGAAGCTTTCTTT.

This rearrangement joins TRBV24-1 to TRBJ2-3, with 7 bases that match TRBD1. The CDR3 spans 15 residues. CDR1 is KGHDR, CDR2 SFDVKD, per germline. The J segment lost 2 bases and the V segment lost 3 bases, leaving 4 bases of the junction unmatched. The CDR3 sequence is CATSDPGQYTDTQYF. The CDR3 nucleotides read TGTGCCACCAGTGATCCGGGACAGTACACAGATACGCAGTATTTT.

This chain uses TRBV21-1 with TRBJ2-2; TRBD1, the D gene given by the table, was not confirmed from the DNA. TRBV21-1 is a pseudogene locus. CDR3 length equals 16 residues. The CDR3 nucleotides read TGTGCCAGCAGCAACGGACAGGGGGCCAACACCGGGGAGCTGTTTTTT. It translates to CASSNGQGANTGELFF.

The CDR3 region is CASRQPGTDYEQYF. The CDR3 DNA follows: TGTGCAAGTCGCCAACCCGGGACTGACTACGAGCAGTACTTC. The rearrangement links TRBV12-2 to TRBJ2-7; TRBD2, as called in the table, went unchecked against the DNA. TRBV12-2 is assigned pseudogene status. This CDR3 spans 14 amino acids.

CDR3 in amino acids: CASSDFPSRGELFF. CDR3 nucleotide sequence: TGTGCCAGCAGTGACTTTCCGAGCCGGGGGGAGCTGTTTTTT. The chain joins TRBV2 to TRBJ2-2; D is undetermined. The CDR3 contains 14 residues. Trimming cost V 3 bases and J 8 bases, with 13 bases left between them. CDR1 SNHLY and CDR2 FYNNEI come from the germline V gene.

This clone showed up just once. The chain joins TRBV5-1 to TRBJ1-1; D unclear. The V gene lost 0 bases and the J gene lost 2 bases, with 8 bases spanning the gap. This CDR3 contains 14 residues. The germline V gene has CDR1 SGHRS and CDR2 YFSETQ. The CDR3 sequence is CASSLDSLNTEAFF. In DNA form, the CDR3 reads TGCGCCAGCAGCTTGGACAGTCTTAACACTGAAGCTTTCTTT.

V gene TRBV5-4 combines with J gene TRBJ1-2; possibly TRBD1 for D (6 bases). Germline lookup yields CDR1 SGHNT and CDR2 YYREEE (reference sequence). This CDR3 is 14 amino acids long. V dropped 0 bases and J dropped 4 bases, with 10 bases sitting between them. CDR3 residues: CASSLVGTPYGYTF. The CDR3 nucleotides read TGTGCCAGCAGCTTGGTGGGGACACCCTATGGCTACACCTTC.

V usage is TRBV5-1 and J usage is TRBJ1-1, with D unclear. The V end was cut by 6 bases, the J end by 0 bases, with 15 bases between. CDR1 is SGHRS and CDR2 is YFSETQ in the germline V gene. CDR3 length: 15 amino acids. The CDR3 loop is CASKEGTAVNTEAFF. The CDR3 nucleotides are TGCGCCAGCAAAGAGGGTACGGCCGTGAACACTGAAGCTTTCTTT. Full variable domain (outside the CDR3, taken from reference TRBV5-1 and TRBJ1-1): KAGVTQTPRYLIKTRGQQVTLSCSPISGHRSVSWYQQTPGQGLQFLFEYFSETQRNKGNFPGRFSGRQFSNSRSEMNVSTLELGDSALYLCASKEGTAVNTEAFFGQGTRLTVV.

The chain is built from TRBV11-2 and TRBJ2-2; 7 nucleotides agree with TRBD2. CDR1 is SGHAT and CDR2 is FQNNGV in the germline V gene. J was trimmed by 5 bases and V by 1 base; bases with no gene match: 4. The CDR3 totals 15 residues. In DNA, the CDR3 is TGTGCCAGCAGCTTAGTTTTGGGGGGGACCGGGGAGCTGTTTTTT. Encoded protein: CASSLVLGGTGELFF. The variable domain in full, completed from reference TRBV11-2 and TRBJ2-2, reads EAGVAQSPRYKIIEKRQSVAFWCNPISGHATLYWYQQILGQGPKLLIQFQNNGVVDDSQLPKDRFSAERLKGVDSTLKIQPAKLEDSAVYLCASSLVLGGTGELFFGEGSRLTVL.

The chain links TRBV6-6 to TRBJ2-4, with D tentatively TRBD1 (6 bases). The CDR3 is made up of 16 amino acids. With 6 bases removed from V and 0 bases from J, the gap between germline ends came to 15 bases. Germline V gene lookup returns CDR1 MNHNY and CDR2 SVGAGI (reference sequence). In nucleotides, the CDR3 is TGTGCCAGCAGCAGACGACAGGAGCTAGCCAAAAACATTCAGTACTTC. This codes for CASSRRQELAKNIQYF.

V usage is TRBV7-6 and J usage is TRBJ2-1; perhaps TRBD2 as D (6 bases). This CDR3 has 17 residues. V lost 1 base and J lost 0, with 13 bases in between. Germline V gene data show CDR1 as SGHVS and CDR2 as FNYEAQ. CDR3 sequence reads: CASSLESSGSSYNEQFF. The CDR3 DNA reads TGTGCCAGCAGCTTAGAGAGTAGCGGAAGCTCCTACAATGAGCAGTTCTTC.

The chain carries TRBV30 and TRBJ1-5; D remains ambiguous. The CDR3 sequence is 13 residues long. V lost 0 bases and J lost 3, with 6 bases in between. CDR1 and CDR2 from the germline V gene are GTSNPN and SVGIG (reference sequence). CDR3 residues: CAWSVDNNQPQHF. The DNA of the CDR3 is TGTGCCTGGAGTGTCGACAACAATCAGCCCCAGCATTTT.

The chain uses TRBV7-9 and TRBJ1-2, with 9 bases lining up with TRBD1. This CDR3 contains 16 residues. Trimming took 1 base from V and 2 from J; bases not matched to a gene: 5. Germline CDR1 and CDR2: SEHNR and FQNEAQ (reference sequence). The CDR3 coding sequence is TGTGCCAGCAGCTTAGGTACAGGGGGCGCCAACTATGGCTACACCTTC. Translation gives CASSLGTGGANYGYTF.

The sample holds one count of this clone. This chain links TRBV4-1 with TRBJ2-7; D is ambiguous. Germline V gene lookup returns CDR1 MGHRA and CDR2 YSYEKL. The CDR3 has 14 residues. V was trimmed by 4 bases and J by 2 bases, leaving 12 bases between them. The CDR3 loop is CASSPLPTTYEQYF. The CDR3 nucleotides are TGCGCCAGCAGCCCCCTCCCTACCACCTACGAGCAGTACTTC.

This clone is classed as medium-sized. The chain carries TRBV19 and TRBJ2-1, with 13 bases identical to TRBD2. The CDR3 has 17 amino acids. J lost 6 bases, V lost 1 base, and 6 bases had no gene match. Germline CDR1 is LNHDA and CDR2 is SQIVND (reference sequence). The CDR3 region has the DNA TGTGCCAGTAGTATAGGGACTAGCGGGAGAAGGGGCAATGAGCAGTTCTTC. It translates to CASSIGTSGRRGNEQFF.

This rearrangement joins TRBV19 to TRBJ1-2; TRBD1 might be the D (6 bases). With 4 bases removed from V and 0 bases from J, the gap between germline ends came to 15 bases. This CDR3 contains 16 residues. Germline-derived CDR1 and CDR2 are LNHDA and SQIVND (reference sequence). Here the CDR3 reads CASSSRGQPANYGYTF. The CDR3 DNA sequence: TGTGCCAGTAGTAGCCGAGGACAGCCAGCTAACTATGGCTACACCTTC.

This chain uses TRBV5-5 with TRBJ1-1; 7 bases match TRBD1. This CDR3 has 13 residues. With V trimmed by 4 bases and J by 4 bases, 4 bases remained unmatched. Per germline, CDR1 SGHKS and CDR2 YYEKEE (reference sequence). The CDR3 sequence is CASSDRDSTEAFF. CDR3 in DNA: TGTGCCAGCAGCGACCGGGACAGCACTGAAGCTTTCTTT.

This clone came up a few times. The sample holds other DNA sequences that translate to the same CDR3. CDR3 loop: CASSLAGSYEQYF. Written as DNA, the CDR3 is TGCGCCAGCAGCTTGGCAGGGTCCTACGAGCAGTACTTC. The chain couples TRBV5-1 to TRBJ2-7, with D tentatively TRBD1 (5 bases). Looked up from germline, CDR1 is SGHRS and CDR2 is YFSETQ. The CDR3 is 13 amino acids. Trimming stripped 0 bases from V and 1 base from J, with 5 bases between. The full variable domain, with the rest looked up from reference TRBV5-1 and TRBJ2-7, is KAGVTQTPRYLIKTRGQQVTLSCSPISGHRSVSWYQQTPGQGLQFLFEYFSETQRNKGNFPGRFSGRQFSNSRSEMNVSTLELGDSALYLCASSLAGSYEQYFGPGTRLTVT.

The gene calls are TRBV5-1 and TRBJ2-3; 11 nucleotides align to TRBD1. V dropped 3 bases and J dropped 5; count of bases not matched to a gene: 8. Germline CDR1 reads SGHRS; CDR2 reads YFSETQ. This CDR3 region has 16 residues. CDR3 sequence: CASSSDRGRLVDTQYF. The CDR3 coding sequence is TGCGCCAGCAGCTCGGACAGGGGGCGTTTAGTAGATACGCAGTATTTT. Drawing the rest from reference TRBV5-1 and TRBJ2-3, the complete variable domain is KAGVTQTPRYLIKTRGQQVTLSCSPISGHRSVSWYQQTPGQGLQFLFEYFSETQRNKGNFPGRFSGRQFSNSRSEMNVSTLELGDSALYLCASSSDRGRLVDTQYFGPGTRLTVL.